The 2 T cell receptor beta chains below were found in one sample sequenced in a study of T cell responses to AZD1222 COVID-19 vaccine (dated by TCRdb to the early 2020s). Per the publication, the time point label means: baseline before first vaccination. The sample's treatment or condition label is to be understood as: meningococcal conjugate vaccine given as trial control. Library preparation used the immunoSEQ multiplex PCR assay. Imported from immuneACCESS, the table was reduced by TCRdb to in-frame sequences with V and J called. These copies leave out some clones; in studies compared against another copy, an unresolved V gene accounts for under half, and the cause of the remainder is not known. A total of some 150,000 clones appear in this sample, about 91% of them only once. 3% to 4% of the sample is held by the ten biggest clonotypes. Sequences were derived from peripheral blood, sampled on day 0 of MenACWY control vaccination. Every receptor here comes from an adult in good health.

This chain uses TRBV10-3 with TRBJ2-7; D might be TRBD1 or TRBD2, each matching 5 bases. Trimming stripped 3 bases from V and 1 base from J, with 10 bases between. This CDR3 is built from 14 residues. Germline values: CDR1 ENHRY, CDR2 SYGVKD. The CDR3 sequence: CAISDGEGSYEQYF. CDR3 DNA sequence: TGTGCCATCAGTGACGGTGAGGGGTCCTACGAGCAGTACTTC.

This chain joins TRBV19 and TRBJ1-5; 8 positions agree with TRBD1. The length of the CDR3 is 15 residues. Looked up from germline, CDR1 is LNHDA and CDR2 is SQIVND (reference sequence). Trimming removed 9 bases from V and 4 bases from J; junction bases left unmatched: 11. CDR3 sequence reads: CASRGTGVPNQPQHF. The CDR3 coding sequence is TGTGCCAGCCGGGGGACAGGAGTTCCTAATCAGCCCCAGCATTTT.